A single sample is the source of the 8 T cell receptor beta chains below, sequenced in a study of regulatory T cells in long-lasting Graves disease. Time point given: newly diagnosed GD, antithyroid drugs for less than 3 months. PBMC-derived RNA was used for the TCR library. Arm-PCR of CDR3 regions and iRepertoire HTBI primers were used to build TCR beta libraries. From the multiplex PCR reads, TCRdb called clonotypes with MiXCR, one entry per CDR3 protein. The sample lists under 250,000 distinct CDR3 sequences, roughly a fifth occurring once. The material sequenced was peripheral blood mononuclear cells (PBMCs), taken at new diagnosis, from a patient treated with antithyroid drugs. These TCRs come from a female donor with Graves disease.

This clonotype occurred many times. The chain combines TRBV4-2 with TRBJ1-2; D unclear. CDR3 length equals 18 residues. Germline CDR1 reads LGHNA; CDR2 reads YNFKEQ. V was shortened by 1 base and J by 4 bases, with 22 bases between the two germline ends. The CDR3 loop is CASSQAPLARVGTYGYTF. In DNA, the CDR3 is TGTGCCAGCAGCCAAGCCCCCCTTGCGAGGGTGGGAACCTATGGCTACACCTTC.

This clonotype has ten or more counts. In nucleotides, the CDR3 is TGTGCCAGCAGCCGACTAGCGGGAGGGAAAGATACGCAGTATTTT. It codes for CASSRLAGGKDTQYF. V and J are TRBV14 and TRBJ2-3, with TRBD2 identical over 14 bases. The J segment lost 5 bases and the V segment lost 4 bases, leaving 2 bases of the junction unmatched. Germline V gives CDR1 SGHDN, CDR2 FVKESK. This CDR3 spans 15 amino acids. The full variable domain, in which reference TRBV14 and TRBJ2-3 provide the parts outside the CDR3, is EAGVTQFPSHSVIEKGQTVTLRCDPISGHDNLYWYRRVMGKEIKFLLHFVKESKQDESGMPNNRFLAERTGGTYSTLKVQPAELEDSGVYFCASSRLAGGKDTQYFGPGTRLTVL.

In its sample, this clonotype was seen once. The genes are TRBV5-1 and TRBJ2-1, with a tentative D call TRBD2 (5 bases). CDR1 is SGHRS, CDR2 YFSETQ, per germline. Trimming stripped 4 bases from V and 8 bases from J, with 13 bases between. This CDR3 is 13 amino acids long. The CDR3 DNA reads TGCGCCAGCAGCGTCGCAGGAGGCGATGAGCAGTTCTTC. Protein: CASSVAGGDEQFF. Complete variable domain (other parts from reference TRBV5-1 and TRBJ2-1): KAGVTQTPRYLIKTRGQQVTLSCSPISGHRSVSWYQQTPGQGLQFLFEYFSETQRNKGNFPGRFSGRQFSNSRSEMNVSTLELGDSALYLCASSVAGGDEQFFGPGTRLTVL.

This clonotype was seen many times. The V and J genes are TRBV7-2 and TRBJ2-5, with 15 nucleotides matching TRBD2. V dropped 1 base and J dropped 4; count of bases not matched to a gene: 7. CDR3 length equals 18 residues. Germline assignment: CDR1 SGHTA and CDR2 FQGNSA. In DNA form, the CDR3 reads TGTGCCAGCAGCTTAGACGGACTAGCGGGGGGGCGTCCAGAGACCCAGTACTTC. Translated, it gives CASSLDGLAGGRPETQYF.

This clonotype has a count of ten or more. One end of the junction is discordant with germline, which a read error may explain. The V and J genes are TRBV5-1 and TRBJ2-7, with D possibly being TRBD1 or TRBD2 (6 bases each). The length of the CDR3 is 15 residues. Germline V gene sequence: CDR1 SGHRS, CDR2 YFSETQ. The CDR3 DNA reads as TGTGCCAGCAGCTTGGGGCCGGGGGCGCCGGGTGAGCAGTACTTC. As protein: CASSLGPGAPGEQYF.

This clonotype showed up just a few times. The genes are TRBV24-1 and TRBJ2-6; D not certain. The CDR3 extends over 17 amino acids. The V and J ends lost 3 bases and 0 bases respectively, with 11 bases between them. Germline V gene sequence: CDR1 KGHDR, CDR2 SFDVKD. The CDR3 sequence is CATSDPARISGANVLTF. The CDR3 region has the DNA TGTGCCACCAGTGATCCCGCACGGATCTCTGGGGCCAACGTCCTGACTTTC.

The table lists this clonotype with many counts. V gene TRBV7-2 combines with J gene TRBJ2-5; the match to TRBD2 covers 8 bases. V lost 0 bases, J lost 4 bases, and 4 bases stayed unmatched. Germline-derived CDR1 and CDR2 are SGHTA and FQGNSA. The CDR3 totals 15 residues. The CDR3 is CASSLASGARETQYF. CDR3 bases: TGTGCCAGCAGCTTAGCTAGCGGGGCTCGAGAGACCCAGTACTTC.

This clonotype has a handful of counts. A much larger clone is a single base away; this may be a read error. The V gene is TRBV20-1, the J gene TRBJ2-5; the D gene is possibly TRBD2 (7 bases). From germline, CDR1 is DFQATT and CDR2 SNEGSKA (reference sequence). The CDR3 has 14 amino acids. Trimming removed 7 bases from V and 4 bases from J, with 19 bases in between. The CDR3 DNA follows: TGCAGTGTGGTTAAAGGGGGGGGTATAGAGACCCAGTACTTC. Encoded protein: CSVVKGGGIETQYF.